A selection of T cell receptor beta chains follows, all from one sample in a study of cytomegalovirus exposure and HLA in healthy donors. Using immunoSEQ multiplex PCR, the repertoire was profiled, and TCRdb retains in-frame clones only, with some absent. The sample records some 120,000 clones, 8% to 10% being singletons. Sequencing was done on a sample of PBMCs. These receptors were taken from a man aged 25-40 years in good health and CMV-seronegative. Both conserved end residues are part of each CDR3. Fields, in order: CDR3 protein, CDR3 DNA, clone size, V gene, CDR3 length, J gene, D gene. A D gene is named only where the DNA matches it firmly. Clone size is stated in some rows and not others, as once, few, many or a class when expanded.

CASSPITSSYNEQFF | TGTGCCAGCAGCCCAATTACCAGCTCCTACAATGAGCAGTTCTTC | few | TRBV7-9 | 15 | TRBJ2-1 | -
CASSWDRANSPLHF | TGTGCCAGCAGTTGGGACAGGGCTAATTCACCCCTCCACTTT | few | TRBV27 | 14 | TRBJ1-6 | TRBD1
CASANRDTDTQYF | TGTGCCAGCGCCAACAGGGACACAGATACGCAGTATTTT | few | TRBV5-6 | 13 | TRBJ2-3 | -
CASSMGQGAGEQYF | TGCGCCAGCAGTATGGGGCAGGGGGCGGGCGAGCAGTACTTC | - | TRBV5-1 | 14 | TRBJ2-7 | TRBD1
CAISDQQGLTTNEKLFF | TGTGCCATCAGTGACCAACAGGGGCTAACGACTAATGAAAAGCTGTTTTTT | few | TRBV10-3 | 17 | TRBJ1-4 | TRBD1
CASSLGQGEQYF | TGTGCCAGCAGCTTGGGACAGGGCGAGCAGTACTTC | few | TRBV5-4 | 12 | TRBJ2-7 | TRBD1
CASSIQDRGAYEQYF | TGTGCCAGTAGTATCCAAGACAGGGGCGCCTACGAGCAGTACTTC | few | TRBV19 | 15 | TRBJ2-7 | TRBD1
CASRETGAYEQYF | TGTGCCAGCAGGGAGACAGGGGCCTACGAGCAGTACTTC | - | TRBV6-1 | 13 | TRBJ2-7 | TRBD1
CASISGNTGELFF | TGTGCCAGCATATCGGGGAACACCGGGGAGCTGTTTTTT | few | TRBV28 | 13 | TRBJ2-2 | -
CASRALEGSEQFF | TGCGCCAGCAGGGCGCTGGAAGGGAGTGAGCAGTTCTTC | few | TRBV5-1 | 13 | TRBJ2-1 | -
CASSLSSGINEKLFF | TGTGCCAGCAGCTTGTCATCGGGGATTAATGAAAAACTGTTTTTT | few | TRBV5-4 | 15 | TRBJ1-4 | -
CASNDLEPGDTQYF | TGTGCCTCGAACGATCTAGAGCCCGGAGATACGCAGTATTTT | - | TRBV30 | 14 | TRBJ2-3 | -
CAISGTYWEGGSAQGEKLFF | TGTGCCATCAGTGGAACCTATTGGGAGGGTGGTTCTGCCCAGGGTGAAAAACTGTTTTTT | - | TRBV10-3 | 20 | TRBJ1-4 | -
CASSVDLGARSYNEQFF | TGTGCCAGCAGCGTAGATTTGGGCGCGCGCTCCTACAATGAGCAGTTCTTC | - | TRBV9 | 17 | TRBJ2-1 | -
CARSLDSGAHEQYF | TGTGCCAGAAGCTTGGATAGCGGCGCCCACGAGCAGTACTTC | - | TRBV5-3 | 14 | TRBJ2-7 | -
CASSLPGGTVNEQYF | TGTGCCAGCAGCTTACCTGGCGGGACGGTCAACGAGCAGTACTTC | few | TRBV5-6 | 15 | TRBJ2-7 | -
CASSDNGGEAFF | TGTGCCAGCAGTGACAACGGGGGTGAAGCTTTCTTT | few | TRBV6-4 | 12 | TRBJ1-1 | -
CASSLGASFSYNEQFF | TGTGCCAGCAGCTTAGGCGCTAGCTTCTCCTACAATGAGCAGTTCTTC | few | TRBV11-2 | 16 | TRBJ2-1 | -
CAISLDRASEKLFF | TGTGCCATCAGCCTTGACAGGGCATCCGAAAAACTGTTTTTT | few | TRBV10-3 | 14 | TRBJ1-4 | TRBD1
CASSYSTGGPGNTIYF | TGTGCCAGCAGTTACTCGACAGGGGGACCTGGAAACACCATATATTTT | few | TRBV6-5 | 16 | TRBJ1-3 | TRBD1
CASSWGRREVYNEQFF | TGTGCCAGCAGCTGGGGGAGGCGGGAGGTCTACAATGAGCAGTTCTTC | - | TRBV11-3 | 16 | TRBJ2-1 | TRBD2
CASGKGANYEQYF | TGTGCCAGCGGCAAAGGGGCAAACTACGAGCAGTACTTC | few | TRBV7-9 | 13 | TRBJ2-7 | -
CASSAVGRGGNEQFF | TGTGCCAGCAGTGCTGTAGGGCGGGGGGGCAATGAGCAGTTCTTC | - | TRBV25-1 | 15 | TRBJ2-1 | TRBD2
CASSPSGGTSYEQYF | TGTGCCAGCAGCCCCAGCGGGGGGACCTCCTACGAGCAGTACTTC | few | TRBV7-2 | 15 | TRBJ2-7 | TRBD2
CAWRGLAGMVAFF | TGTGCCTGGAGAGGACTAGCGGGAATGGTCGCGTTCTTC | - | TRBV30 | 13 | TRBJ2-1 | TRBD2
CASSDSILNYGYTF | TGTGCCAGCAGCGACAGCATCCTCAACTATGGCTACACCTTC | - | TRBV5-4 | 14 | TRBJ1-2 | -
CASSLIPGQGTGELFF | TGTGCCAGCAGCTTGATTCCGGGACAGGGCACCGGGGAGCTGTTTTTT | few | TRBV11-3 | 16 | TRBJ2-2 | TRBD1
CASSPASGSSAEQYF | TGTGCCAGCAGCCCGGCTAGCGGGAGTTCTGCCGAGCAGTACTTC | - | TRBV5-5 | 15 | TRBJ2-7 | TRBD2
CASTLRGLARETQYF | TGTGCCAGCACCTTAAGAGGGCTAGCGAGGGAGACCCAGTACTTC | - | TRBV9 | 15 | TRBJ2-5 | -
CASSSTQGALYEQYF | TGTGCCAGCAGTTCAACACAGGGGGCCTTATACGAGCAGTACTTC | - | TRBV28 | 15 | TRBJ2-7 | TRBD1
CASSSLNTDTQYF | TGTGCCAGCAGCTCCTTAAACACAGATACGCAGTATTTT | - | TRBV13 | 13 | TRBJ2-3 | -
CASSQVGLGFPYEQYF | TGTGCCAGCAGCCAAGTCGGCCTAGGTTTCCCCTACGAGCAGTACTTC | few | TRBV14 | 16 | TRBJ2-7 | -
CASSLGGGRETQYF | TGTGCCAGCAGTTTAGGCGGGGGACGAGAGACCCAGTACTTC | - | TRBV27 | 14 | TRBJ2-5 | TRBD2
CASSLMAGGNTEAFF | TGTGCCAGCAGCTTAATGGCAGGGGGGAACACTGAAGCTTTCTTT | - | TRBV7-2 | 15 | TRBJ1-1 | TRBD1
CASSWTWDSEGDTQYF | TGCGCCAGCAGCTGGACCTGGGACAGCGAAGGGGATACGCAGTATTTT | few | TRBV5-1 | 16 | TRBJ2-3 | TRBD1